A selection of T cell receptor beta chains follows, all from one sample in a study of blood T cell repertoires in COVID-19. Only in-frame clones appear in the TCRdb table, and some are missing; sequencing was by immunoSEQ multiplex PCR. The table includes tens of thousands of clones, about four fifths detected once. Sequenced sample: peripheral blood. These receptors came from a woman over 75 with active or convalescent COVID-19. The CDR3 runs from the conserved cysteine through the conserved F or W. Fields, in order: V gene, J gene, D gene, clone size, CDR3 DNA, CDR3 protein. A D gene is named only where the DNA matches it firmly. Size values are once, few and many counts, or a class for expanded clones, and some rows have none.

>TRBV11-2|TRBJ1-3|.|once
TGTGCCAGCAGCGCAAACTTTGGAAACACCATATATTTT
CASSANFGNTIYF
>TRBV5-4|TRBJ2-7|TRBD1|.
TGTGCCAGCAGCTCCGCCGGGACAGGGAAAAACGAGCAGTACTTC
CASSSAGTGKNEQYF
>TRBV10-3|TRBJ2-3|TRBD2|.
TGTGCCATCTCCGACGATAGCGGGAGGGTCACCCAGTATTTT
CAISDDSGRVTQYF
>TRBV28|TRBJ2-5|.|few
TGTGCCAGCAGTTCACCGATACTGAGGGAGACCCAGTACTTC
CASSSPILRETQYF
>TRBV4-3|TRBJ2-2|TRBD2|.
TGCGCCAGCAGCCAAGATAGAGGGACTAGTTACACCGGGGAGCTGTTTTTT
CASSQDRGTSYTGELFF
>TRBV20-1|TRBJ2-5|.|.
TGCAGTGGACTTGGTGAGACCCAGTACTTC
CSGLGETQYF
>TRBV2|TRBJ2-4|.|.
TGTGCCAGCAGGACGGACAGCCTAGCCAAAAACATTCAGTACTTC
CASRTDSLAKNIQYF
>TRBV4-1|TRBJ1-5|TRBD1|.
TGCGCCAGCAGCCAAGGCGGACAGGTCCATACTAGCAATCAGCCCCAGCATTTT
CASSQGGQVHTSNQPQHF
>TRBV7-6|TRBJ2-5|.|.
TGTGCCAGCAGCTTAAAGTGTACGACCCCCGGCTTACAAGTTCTCTTCGAGGCCCAGTACTTC
CASSLKCTTPGLQVLFEAQYF
>TRBV7-8|TRBJ2-1|TRBD2|.
TGTGCCAGCAGCTCAACCCGGCGGGGGGCCATATACTACAATGAGCAGTTCTTC
CASSSTRRGAIYYNEQFF
>TRBV19|TRBJ1-4|.|once
TGTGCCAGTAGTCGTAGGGGCAGCTATAATGAAAAACTGTTTTTT
CASSRRGSYNEKLFF
>TRBV10-2|TRBJ2-1|TRBD2|few
TGCGCCAGCAGGCTAGCGGGTAATGAGCAGTTCTTC
CASRLAGNEQFF
>TRBV3-1/TRBV3-2|TRBJ1-2|.|few
TGTGCCAGCAGCCAGGCTCGGGTCGTCGCCTATGGCTACACCTTC
CASSQARVVAYGYTF
>TRBV5-1|TRBJ2-1|TRBD1|.
TGCGCCAGCAGCATAGACAGGGTAAATGAGCAGTTCTTC
CASSIDRVNEQFF
>TRBV4-2|TRBJ2-7|.|.
TGTGCCAGCAGCCCCGGCCGGTTCCGGCCGGGCTACGAGCAGTACTTC
CASSPGRFRPGYEQYF
>TRBV3-1/TRBV3-2|TRBJ1-1|.|many
TGTGCCAGCAGAGGGGGCACTGAAGCTTTCTTT
CASRGGTEAFF
>TRBV5-5|TRBJ2-5|.|.
TGTGCCAGCAGCTTGGGGGTCAGGCCCCAGGAGACCCAGTACTTC
CASSLGVRPQETQYF
>TRBV11-2|TRBJ2-7|TRBD1|.
TGTGCCAGCAGACCCCTAAACCGGGACAGAACCTACGAGCAGTACTTC
CASRPLNRDRTYEQYF
>TRBV24-1|TRBJ2-3|.|.
TGTGCCTCTAGGGGGGGGCATCTCCTTAGCACAGATACGCAGTATTTT
CASRGGHLLSTDTQYF
>TRBV24-1|TRBJ2-3|.|.
TGTGCCACCAGTGATCTGGACTCTGAAAGAGATACGCAGTATTTT
CATSDLDSERDTQYF
>TRBV28|TRBJ1-2|.|.
TGTGCCAGCAGTTCCCAGGGTGTGATCTATGGCTACACCTTC
CASSSQGVIYGYTF
>TRBV18|TRBJ2-7|.|.
TGTGCCAGCTCACCAGGGGGAGGCCCCTCATACGAGCAGTACTTC
CASSPGGGPSYEQYF
>TRBV9|TRBJ2-5|TRBD2|.
TGTGCCAGCAGCTTGGGACTAGCGGGGCGGGGGGAGACCCAGTACTTC
CASSLGLAGRGETQYF
>TRBV18|TRBJ1-3|.|.
TGTGCCAGCTCACCTGGTTTAGCCAACTCTGGAAACACCATATATTTT
CASSPGLANSGNTIYF
>TRBV3-1/TRBV3-2|TRBJ1-1|.|.
TGTGCCAGCAGCGTCCGTCGGGGTTCCGCCACTGAAGCTTTCTTT
CASSVRRGSATEAFF
>TRBV11-2|TRBJ2-7|.|.
TGTGCCAGCAGCTTAGGCCAGTTCTCCTACGAGCAGTACTTC
CASSLGQFSYEQYF
>TRBV19|TRBJ2-5|TRBD2|.
TGTGCCAGTAGCCGACTAGCGGGGGAGCGGGAGACCCAGTACTTC
CASSRLAGERETQYF
>TRBV6-5|TRBJ1-6|.|.
TGTGCCAGCATTTCCGGGGGGTCACCCCTCCACTTT
CASISGGSPLHF
>TRBV7-8|TRBJ2-1|TRBD2|.
TGTGCCAGCAGCTTCCGAAACCCGATGGGACTAGCGGGGGGCTACAATGAGCAGTTCTTC
CASSFRNPMGLAGGYNEQFF
>TRBV6-5|TRBJ1-3|.|.
TGTGCCAGCAGAGGGGGATCTGGAAACACCATATATTTT
CASRGGSGNTIYF
>TRBV27|TRBJ2-7|TRBD1|few
TGTGCCAGCAGTACAGTCAGGGGGAGCTCCTACGAGCAGTACTTC
CASSTVRGSSYEQYF
>TRBV15|TRBJ2-3|.|.
TGTGCCACCAGCAGAGATGTGGGGCCTAGCACAGATACGCAGTATTTT
CATSRDVGPSTDTQYF
>TRBV9|TRBJ1-4|.|.
TGTGCCAGCAGCGTAACTCCCACTAATGAAAAACTGTTTTTT
CASSVTPTNEKLFF
>TRBV21-1|TRBJ2-5|.|.
TGTGCCAGCGAGTTGAGGAATCAAGAGACCCAGTACTTC
CASELRNQETQYF
>TRBV7-9|TRBJ2-3|TRBD2|.
TGTGCCAGCAGCTCCCCGGGACTAGCGGGGGGGCTCGGAGATACGCAGTATTTT
CASSSPGLAGGLGDTQYF
>TRBV9|TRBJ1-2|TRBD1|.
TGTGCCAGCAGCGTAAATCCAGGGGGCTCGATTGGCTACACCTTC
CASSVNPGGSIGYTF
>TRBV19|TRBJ1-1|TRBD1|once
TGTGCCAGTAGACCCGGGACAGGGACGACTGAAGCTTTCTTT
CASRPGTGTTEAFF
>TRBV14|TRBJ1-3|TRBD1|.
TGTGCCAGCAGCCAAGATTTCCCGGGACAGATCTCTGGAAACACCATATATTTT
CASSQDFPGQISGNTIYF
>TRBV11-2|TRBJ2-3|TRBD2|.
TGTGCCAGCACCTTCGACCTATTTAGCGGGGGGGCCCTCACAGATACGCAGTATTTT
CASTFDLFSGGALTDTQYF
>TRBV6-5|TRBJ1-1|TRBD1|.
TGTGCCAGCAGTCAGAAACAGGGGAGCACTGAAGCTTTCTTT
CASSQKQGSTEAFF
>TRBV6-6|TRBJ1-2|TRBD1|few
TGTGCCAGCAGGGCCGGGACAGGGGGGTATGGCTACACCTTC
CASRAGTGGYGYTF
>TRBV19|TRBJ1-2|.|.
TGTGCTCCGATGAGGTTTGCAGCCCACTATGGCTACACCTTC
CAPMRFAAHYGYTF
>TRBV29-1|TRBJ1-2|.|.
TGCAGCGTTGAGGCGGCACACTATGGCTACACCTTC
CSVEAAHYGYTF
>TRBV2|TRBJ2-7|.|.
TGTGCCAGCAGTGAATATGGGCACAGCTCCTACGAGCAGTACTTC
CASSEYGHSSYEQYF
>TRBV14|TRBJ2-3|TRBD2|.
TGTGCCAGCAGCCAACCCAGGTCGGCTAGCGGGAGGGCGAGCCGGGATACGCAGTATTTT
CASSQPRSASGRASRDTQYF
>TRBV7-2|TRBJ2-7|TRBD1|few
TGTGCCAGCAGCATCCGGACAGGGGGCTACTACGAGCAGTACTTC
CASSIRTGGYYEQYF
>TRBV20-1|TRBJ1-3|.|once
TGCAGTGCTAGTGGTTGGGGAGGCGGAAACACCATATATTTT
CSASGWGGGNTIYF
>TRBV7-2|TRBJ2-7|.|few
TGTGCCAGCAGCCCCAGGACCGGGGGGCGAGAGCAGTACTTC
CASSPRTGGREQYF
>TRBV9|TRBJ2-7|.|.
TGTGCCAGCAGCGTAGGCTGGAGGGGCTACGAGCAGTACTTC
CASSVGWRGYEQYF